One T cell receptor beta chain is described in this entry. Data came from immunoSEQ multiplex PCR; TCRdb stores just in-frame clones and leaves some out. The sample yields around 64,000 clones, around 87% seen once. The germline V gene encodes CDR1 SNHLY and CDR2 FYNNEI. The junction had 5 bases not matched to a gene; V was cut back by 5 bases and J by 2 bases. This CDR3 comprises 14 residues. Mixed chimerism was transient after nonmyeloablative marrow transplants from related graft donors. The record originates from a study of Tregs in tolerant kidney transplant recipients. The sequencing used CD4+ T cells from blood (PBMCs), collected 6 months after the transplant. This rearrangement joins TRBV2 to TRBJ2-7; TRBD1 matches 8 bases. This sequence originates from a human patient who received a combined kidney and bone marrow transplant. Some of the T cells may derive from the graft donor. The CDR3 reads CASSPGQDPYEQYF. CDR3 bases: TGTGCCAGCAGTCCGGGACAGGACCCCTACGAGCAGTACTTC.